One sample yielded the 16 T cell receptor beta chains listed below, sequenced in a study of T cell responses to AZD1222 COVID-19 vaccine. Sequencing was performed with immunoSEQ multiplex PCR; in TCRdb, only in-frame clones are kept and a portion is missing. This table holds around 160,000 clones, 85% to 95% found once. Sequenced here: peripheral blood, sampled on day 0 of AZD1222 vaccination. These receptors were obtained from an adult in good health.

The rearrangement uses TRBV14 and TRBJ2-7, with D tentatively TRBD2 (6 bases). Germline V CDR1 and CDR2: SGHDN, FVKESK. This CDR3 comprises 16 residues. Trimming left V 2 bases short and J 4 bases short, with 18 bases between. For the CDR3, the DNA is TGTGCCAGCAGCCAATCCTCGTGGAGGGGTGGTTACGAGCAGTACTTC. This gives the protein CASSQSSWRGGYEQYF.

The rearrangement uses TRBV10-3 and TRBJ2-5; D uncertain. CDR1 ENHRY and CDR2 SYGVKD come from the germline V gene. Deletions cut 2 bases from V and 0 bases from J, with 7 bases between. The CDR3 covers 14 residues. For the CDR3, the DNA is TGTGCCATCAGTGAGCCAAGGTACCAAGAGACCCAGTACTTC. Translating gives CAISEPRYQETQYF.

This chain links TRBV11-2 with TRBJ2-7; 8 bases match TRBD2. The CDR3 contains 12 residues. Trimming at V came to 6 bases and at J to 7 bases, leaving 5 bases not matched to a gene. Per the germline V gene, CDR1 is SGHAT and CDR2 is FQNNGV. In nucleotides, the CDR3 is TGTGCCAGCAGAGAGCGGGAGAGGGAGCAGTACTTC. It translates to CASREREREQYF.

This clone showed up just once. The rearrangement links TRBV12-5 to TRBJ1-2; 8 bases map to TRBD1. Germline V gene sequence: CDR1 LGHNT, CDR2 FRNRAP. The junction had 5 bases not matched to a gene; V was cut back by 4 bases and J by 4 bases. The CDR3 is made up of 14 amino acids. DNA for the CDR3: TGTGCTAGTGGTTCTGACAGGGGAGCCTATGGCTACACCTTC. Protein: CASGSDRGAYGYTF.

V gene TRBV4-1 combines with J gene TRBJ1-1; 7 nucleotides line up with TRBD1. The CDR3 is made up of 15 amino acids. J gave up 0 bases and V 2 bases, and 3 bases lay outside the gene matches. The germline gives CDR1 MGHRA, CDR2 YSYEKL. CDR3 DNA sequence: TGCGCCAGCAGCCAACCGACAGGGATGAACACTGAAGCTTTCTTT. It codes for CASSQPTGMNTEAFF.

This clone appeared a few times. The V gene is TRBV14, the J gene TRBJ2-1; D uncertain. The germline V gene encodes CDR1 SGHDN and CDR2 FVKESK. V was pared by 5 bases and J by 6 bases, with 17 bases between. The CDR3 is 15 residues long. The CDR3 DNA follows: TGTGCCAGCAGCTATTTTCTGGGCCACTCCAATGAGCAGTTCTTC. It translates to CASSYFLGHSNEQFF.

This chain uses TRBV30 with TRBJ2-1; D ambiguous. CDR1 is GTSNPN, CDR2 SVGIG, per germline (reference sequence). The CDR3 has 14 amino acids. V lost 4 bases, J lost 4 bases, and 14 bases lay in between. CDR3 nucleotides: TGTGCCTGGAACCCTCGCCGTGGGTACAATGAGCAGTTCTTC. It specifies CAWNPRRGYNEQFF.

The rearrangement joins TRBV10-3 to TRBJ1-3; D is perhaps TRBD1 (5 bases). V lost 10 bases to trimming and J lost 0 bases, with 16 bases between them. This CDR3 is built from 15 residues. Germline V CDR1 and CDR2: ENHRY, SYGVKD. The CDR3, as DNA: TGTGCCACGACGGGGGGGGAGAGCTCTGGAAACACCATATATTTT. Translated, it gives CATTGGESSGNTIYF.

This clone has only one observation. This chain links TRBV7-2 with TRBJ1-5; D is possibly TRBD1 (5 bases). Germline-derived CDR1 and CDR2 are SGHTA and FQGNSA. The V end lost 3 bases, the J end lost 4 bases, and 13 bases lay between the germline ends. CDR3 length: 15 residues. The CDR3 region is CASSFSFGGNQPQHF. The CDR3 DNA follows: TGTGCCAGCAGCTTCTCATTTGGGGGTAATCAGCCCCAGCATTTT.

The CDR3 reads CASRGTGPPLHF. In nucleotides, the CDR3 is TGTGCCAGTAGGGGAACGGGGCCACCCCTCCACTTT. The chain links TRBV19 to TRBJ1-6; possible D gene TRBD1, 5 bases. The CDR3 is made up of 12 amino acids. The V gene lost 6 bases and the J gene lost 11 bases, with 11 bases spanning the gap. Germline V gene data show CDR1 as LNHDA and CDR2 as SQIVND (reference sequence).

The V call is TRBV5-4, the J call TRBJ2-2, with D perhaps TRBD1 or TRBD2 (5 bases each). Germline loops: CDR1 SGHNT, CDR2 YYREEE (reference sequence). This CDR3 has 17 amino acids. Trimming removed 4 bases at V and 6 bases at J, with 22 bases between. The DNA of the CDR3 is TGTGCCAGCAGCCCCTTGGGGGATGATAGTTTCTCCGGGGAGCTGTTTTTT. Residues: CASSPLGDDSFSGELFF.

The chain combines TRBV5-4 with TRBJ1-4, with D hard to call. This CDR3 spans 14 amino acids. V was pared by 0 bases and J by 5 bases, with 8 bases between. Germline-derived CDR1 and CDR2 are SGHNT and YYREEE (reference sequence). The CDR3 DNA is TGTGCCAGCAGCTTGGGGGGTAGAAATGAAAAACTGTTTTTT. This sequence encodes CASSLGGRNEKLFF. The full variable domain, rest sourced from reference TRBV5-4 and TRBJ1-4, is ETGVTQSPTHLIKTRGQQVTLRCSSQSGHNTVSWYQQALGQGPQFIFQYYREEENGRGNFPPRFSGLQFPNYSSELNVNALELDDSALYLCASSLGGRNEKLFFGSGTQLSVL.

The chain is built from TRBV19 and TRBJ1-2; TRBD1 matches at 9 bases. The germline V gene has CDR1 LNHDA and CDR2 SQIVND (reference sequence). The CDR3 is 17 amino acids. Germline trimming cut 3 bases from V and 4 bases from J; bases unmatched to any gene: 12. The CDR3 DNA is TGTGCCAGTAGTATCACAGGGGGCCTTGGATTACGCTATGGCTACACCTTC. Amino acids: CASSITGGLGLRYGYTF.

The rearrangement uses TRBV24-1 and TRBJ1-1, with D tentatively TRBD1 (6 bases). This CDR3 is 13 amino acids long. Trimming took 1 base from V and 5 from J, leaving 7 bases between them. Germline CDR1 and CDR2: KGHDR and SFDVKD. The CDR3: CATSDFRGTEAFF. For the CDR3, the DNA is TGTGCCACCAGTGATTTCAGGGGTACTGAAGCTTTCTTT.

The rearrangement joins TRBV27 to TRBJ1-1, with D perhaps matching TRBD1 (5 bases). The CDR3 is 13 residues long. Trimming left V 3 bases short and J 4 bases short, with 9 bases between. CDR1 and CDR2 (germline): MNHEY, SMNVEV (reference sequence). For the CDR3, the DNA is TGTGCCAGCAGTTTTATGGGGGGCACTGAAGCTTTCTTT. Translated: CASSFMGGTEAFF.

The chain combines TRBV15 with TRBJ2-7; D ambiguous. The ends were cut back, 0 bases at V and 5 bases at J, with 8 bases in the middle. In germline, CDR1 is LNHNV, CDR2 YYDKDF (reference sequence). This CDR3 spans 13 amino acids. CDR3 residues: CATSRELQNEQYF. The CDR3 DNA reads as TGTGCCACCAGCAGAGAACTACAGAACGAGCAGTACTTC. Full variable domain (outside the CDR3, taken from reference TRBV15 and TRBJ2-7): DAMVIQNPRYQVTQFGKPVTLSCSQTLNHNVMYWYQQKSSQAPKLLFHYYDKDFNNEADTPDNFQSRRPNTSFCFLDIRSPGLGDTAMYLCATSRELQNEQYFGPGTRLTVT.